Each of the 5 T cell receptor beta chains below was sequenced from the same sample in a study of T cells expressing NK-cell markers (TCRdb year 2020). The library came from 5' RACE. Sequencing used an Illumina HiSeq 2000. TCRdb reprocessed the reads, and each CDR3 protein sequence is entered once, without DNA. The table for this sample lists about 260,000 distinct CDR3 sequences. The ten biggest clones cover around 0.4% of the sample. Material for sequencing was blood T cells: a sorted CD56 or NKG2C T cell subset, CD4+ or CD8+ T cells, or bulk PBMC T cells (not recorded which). The origin of the receptors is a man aged 18 to 35 in good health. Donor details come from another sample of the same person, matched by shared clones.

The chain combines TRBV9 with TRBJ2-1. This CDR3 is 13 amino acids long. Germline V gives CDR1 SGDLS, CDR2 YYNGEE. The CDR3 here is CASSQREYNEQFF. Combining the CDR3 with reference TRBV9 and TRBJ2-1 gives the whole variable domain DSGVTQTPKHLITATGQRVTLRCSPRSGDLSVYWYQQSLDQGLQFLIQYYNGEERAKGNILERFSAQQFPDLHSELNLSSLELGDSALYFCASSQREYNEQFFGPGTRLTVL.

This chain uses TRBV5-1 with TRBJ2-5; absent DNA, TCRdb's TRBD2 call cannot be checked. CDR3 length: 15 residues. CDR1 and CDR2 from the germline V gene are SGHRS and YFSETQ. CDR3 region: CASSSVGALAETQYF.

This sequence joins TRBV6-1 and TRBJ2-7; TCRdb's D call, TRBD1, is unchecked because there is no DNA. The CDR3 runs to 14 residues. From germline, CDR1 is MNHNS and CDR2 SASEGT. The CDR3 loop reads CASSVTGRDREQYF.

The J gene is TRBJ2-7, the V gene TRBV20-1; TCRdb returns TRBD2, unconfirmable since there is no DNA. The CDR3 spans 18 residues. Germline assignment: CDR1 DFQATT and CDR2 SNEGSKA (reference sequence). CDR3 in amino acids: CSAQTESTGLAGVYEQYF.

The rearrangement joins TRBV2 to TRBJ2-1; TCRdb picks TRBD1, but there is no DNA to check that call. CDR3 length: 14 residues. The germline V gene has CDR1 SNHLY and CDR2 FYNNEI. CDR3 in amino acids: CASSGSGTSNEQFF.